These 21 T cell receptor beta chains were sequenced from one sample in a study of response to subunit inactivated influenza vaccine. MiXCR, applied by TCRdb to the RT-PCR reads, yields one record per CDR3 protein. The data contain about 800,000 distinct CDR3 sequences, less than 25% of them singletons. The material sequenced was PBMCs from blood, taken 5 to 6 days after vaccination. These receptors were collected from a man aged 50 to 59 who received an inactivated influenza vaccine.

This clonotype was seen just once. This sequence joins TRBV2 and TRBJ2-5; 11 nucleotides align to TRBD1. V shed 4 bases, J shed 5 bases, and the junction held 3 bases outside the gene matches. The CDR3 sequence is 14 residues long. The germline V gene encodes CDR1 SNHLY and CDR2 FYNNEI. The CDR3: CASSGTGGWETQYF. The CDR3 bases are TGTGCCAGCAGTGGGACAGGGGGCTGGGAGACCCAGTACTTC.

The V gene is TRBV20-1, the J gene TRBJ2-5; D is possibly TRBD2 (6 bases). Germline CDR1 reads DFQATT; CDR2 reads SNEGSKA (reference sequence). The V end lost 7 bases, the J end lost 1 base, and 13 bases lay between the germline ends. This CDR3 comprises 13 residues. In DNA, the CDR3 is TGCAGTGACCGCGGGGTAGGCCAAGAGACCCAGTACTTC. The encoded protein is CSDRGVGQETQYF.

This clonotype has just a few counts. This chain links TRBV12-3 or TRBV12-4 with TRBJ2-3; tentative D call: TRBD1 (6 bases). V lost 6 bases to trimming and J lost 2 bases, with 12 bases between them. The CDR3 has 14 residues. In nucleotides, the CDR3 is TGTGCCAGCAGCCCAGGGGCTCACACAGATACGCAGTATTTT. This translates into CASSPGAHTDTQYF.

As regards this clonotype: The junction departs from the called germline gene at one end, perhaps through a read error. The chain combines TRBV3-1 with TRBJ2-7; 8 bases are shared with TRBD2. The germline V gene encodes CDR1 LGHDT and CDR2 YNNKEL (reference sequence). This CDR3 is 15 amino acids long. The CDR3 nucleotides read TGTGCCACCAGCCAAGTCGGGAGGGGATTCTACGAGCAGTACTTC. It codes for CATSQVGRGFYEQYF.

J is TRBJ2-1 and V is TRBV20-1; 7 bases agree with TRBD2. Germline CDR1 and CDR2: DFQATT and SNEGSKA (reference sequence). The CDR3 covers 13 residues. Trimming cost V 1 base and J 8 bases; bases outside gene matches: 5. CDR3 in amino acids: CSARVGGWDEQFF. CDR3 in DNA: TGCAGTGCTAGAGTGGGGGGGTGGGATGAGCAGTTCTTC.

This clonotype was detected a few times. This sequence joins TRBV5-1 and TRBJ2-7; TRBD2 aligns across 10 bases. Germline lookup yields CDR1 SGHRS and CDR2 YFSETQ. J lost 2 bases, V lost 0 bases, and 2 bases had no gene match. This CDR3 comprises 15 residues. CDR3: CASSLDSGGTYEQYF. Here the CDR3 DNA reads TGCGCCAGCAGCTTGGATAGCGGGGGGACCTACGAGCAGTACTTC.

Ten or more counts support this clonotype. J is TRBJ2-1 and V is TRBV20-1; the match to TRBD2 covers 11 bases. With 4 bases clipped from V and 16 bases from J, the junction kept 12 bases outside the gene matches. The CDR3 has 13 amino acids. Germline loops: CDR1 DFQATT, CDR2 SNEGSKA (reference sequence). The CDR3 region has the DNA TGCAGTGCTAACCTCCAGACTAGCGGGAAATATTTCTTC. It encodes CSANLQTSGKYFF.

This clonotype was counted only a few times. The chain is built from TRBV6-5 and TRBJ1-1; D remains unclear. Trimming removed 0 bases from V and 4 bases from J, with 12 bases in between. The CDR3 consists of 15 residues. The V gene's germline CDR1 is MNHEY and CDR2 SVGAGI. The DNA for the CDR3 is TGTGCCAGCAGTTACTCCCTAGGCGGTGGCACTGAAGCTTTCTTT. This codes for CASSYSLGGGTEAFF.

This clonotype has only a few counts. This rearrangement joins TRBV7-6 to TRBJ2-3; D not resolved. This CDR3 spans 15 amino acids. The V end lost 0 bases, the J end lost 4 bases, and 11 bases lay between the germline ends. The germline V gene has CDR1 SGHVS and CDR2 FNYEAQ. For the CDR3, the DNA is TGTGCCAGCAGCTTAGCGGAGAGCACCTCAGATACGCAGTATTTT. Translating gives CASSLAESTSDTQYF.

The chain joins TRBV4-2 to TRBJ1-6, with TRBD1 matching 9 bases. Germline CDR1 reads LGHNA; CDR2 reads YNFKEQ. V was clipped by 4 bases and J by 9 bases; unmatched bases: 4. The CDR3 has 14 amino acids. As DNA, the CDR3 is TGTGCCAGCAGCCCGGGGACAGGGATTTCACCCCTCCACTTT. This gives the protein CASSPGTGISPLHF.

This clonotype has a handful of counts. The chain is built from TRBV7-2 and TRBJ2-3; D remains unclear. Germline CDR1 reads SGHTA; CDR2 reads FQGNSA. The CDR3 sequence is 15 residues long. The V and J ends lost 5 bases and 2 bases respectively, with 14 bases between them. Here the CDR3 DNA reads TGTGCCAGCAGCCATGAACTGGGGATCACAGATACGCAGTATTTT. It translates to CASSHELGITDTQYF.

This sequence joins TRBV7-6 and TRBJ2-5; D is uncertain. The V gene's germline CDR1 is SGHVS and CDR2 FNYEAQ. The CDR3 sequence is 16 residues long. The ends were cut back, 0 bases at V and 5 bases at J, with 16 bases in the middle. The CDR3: CASSLAAPRFGETQYF. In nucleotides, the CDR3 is TGTGCCAGCAGCTTAGCGGCACCCCGGTTTGGGGAGACCCAGTACTTC.

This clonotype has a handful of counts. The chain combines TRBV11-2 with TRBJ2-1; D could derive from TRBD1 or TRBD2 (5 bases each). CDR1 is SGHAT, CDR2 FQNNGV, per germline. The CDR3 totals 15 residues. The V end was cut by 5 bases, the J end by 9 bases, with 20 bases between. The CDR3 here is CASSPPSLGVGEQFF. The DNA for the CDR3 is TGTGCCAGCAGCCCCCCTAGTTTGGGGGTAGGTGAGCAGTTCTTC.

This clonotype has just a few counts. The CDR3 region has the DNA TGTGCCATCACTGACAGTTTGAACACTGAAGCTTTCTTT. It translates to CAITDSLNTEAFF. This sequence joins TRBV10-3 and TRBJ1-1; weak D call: TRBD1 (5 bases). CDR3 length equals 13 residues. The germline V gene has CDR1 ENHRY and CDR2 SYGVKD. V was clipped by 7 bases and J by 0 bases, with 9 bases between them.

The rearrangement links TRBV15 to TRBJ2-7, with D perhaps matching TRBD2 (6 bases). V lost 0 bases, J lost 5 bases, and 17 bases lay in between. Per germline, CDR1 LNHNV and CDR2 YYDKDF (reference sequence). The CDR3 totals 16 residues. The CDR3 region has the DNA TGTGCCACCAGCAGAGATCTGGCGGGACCGGGGAACGAGCAGTACTTC. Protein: CATSRDLAGPGNEQYF. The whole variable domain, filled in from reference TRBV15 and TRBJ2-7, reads DAMVIQNPRYQVTQFGKPVTLSCSQTLNHNVMYWYQQKSSQAPKLLFHYYDKDFNNEADTPDNFQSRRPNTSFCFLDIRSPGLGDTAMYLCATSRDLAGPGNEQYFGPGTRLTVT.

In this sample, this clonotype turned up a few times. As DNA, the CDR3 is TGTGCCAGCAGAACGGGACCGACTTACAATGAGCAGTTCTTC. As protein: CASRTGPTYNEQFF. This chain links TRBV27 with TRBJ2-1, with D perhaps assigned TRBD1 or TRBD2 (5 bases each). The V gene's germline CDR1 is MNHEY and CDR2 SMNVEV (reference sequence). Trimming removed 6 bases at V and 4 bases at J, with 13 bases between. This CDR3 contains 14 residues.

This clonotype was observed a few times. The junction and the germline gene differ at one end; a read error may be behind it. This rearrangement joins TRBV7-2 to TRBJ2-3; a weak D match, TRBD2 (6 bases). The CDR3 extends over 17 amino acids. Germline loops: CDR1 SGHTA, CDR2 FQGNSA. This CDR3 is CASSLELGGGVAGTQYF. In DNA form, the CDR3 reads TGTGCCAGCAGTTTAGAACTTGGCGGAGGGGTGGCGGGTACGCAGTATTTT.

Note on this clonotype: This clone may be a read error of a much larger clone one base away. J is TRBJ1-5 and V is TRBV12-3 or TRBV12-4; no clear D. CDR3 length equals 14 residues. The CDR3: CASSLDSYNQPQPF. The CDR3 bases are TGTGCCAGCAGTTTAGACAGTTACAATCAGCCCCAGCCTTTT.

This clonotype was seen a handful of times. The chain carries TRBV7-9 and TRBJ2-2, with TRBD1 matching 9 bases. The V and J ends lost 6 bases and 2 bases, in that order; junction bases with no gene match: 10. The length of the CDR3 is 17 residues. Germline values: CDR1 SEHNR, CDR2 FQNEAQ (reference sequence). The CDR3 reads CASRFRQGDSNTGELFF. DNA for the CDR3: TGTGCCAGCAGATTCCGACAGGGGGACTCAAACACCGGGGAGCTGTTTTTT.

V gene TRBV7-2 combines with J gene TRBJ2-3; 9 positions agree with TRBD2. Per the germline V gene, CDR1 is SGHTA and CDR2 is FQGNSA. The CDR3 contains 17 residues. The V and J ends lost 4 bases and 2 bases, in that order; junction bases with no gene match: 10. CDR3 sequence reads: CASSSTGGRGSTDTQYF. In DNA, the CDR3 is TGTGCCAGCAGCTCCACCGGCGGGAGGGGCTCCACAGATACGCAGTATTTT.

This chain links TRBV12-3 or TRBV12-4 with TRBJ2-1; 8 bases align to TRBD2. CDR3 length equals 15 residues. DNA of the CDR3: TGTGCAGATTACAGGGCTAGCGGGCATTACAATGAGCAGTTCTTC. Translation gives CADYRASGHYNEQFF.